Reported below is one T cell receptor beta chain. Trimming stripped 2 bases from V and 8 bases from J, with 27 bases between. The germline gives CDR1 LNHDA, CDR2 SQIVND (reference sequence). The CDR3 spans 18 residues. The data are from a study of blood T cell repertoires in COVID-19. For the study at large: Both acute and convalescent COVID-19 samples were obtained from the United States, Italy and Spain.

In the study's own analysis: Estimated nucleated cell counts came from reference gene primer amplification. Produced via immunoSEQ multiplex PCR; TCRdb's table is partial and in-frame only. That table gives V, J and clone size, and the DNA gave D and trimming. The sample yields 60,000 to 85,000 clones, about 83% seen once. The chain is built from TRBV19 and TRBJ1-1; no firm D call. The source material was peripheral blood. The clonotype originates from a man between 65 and 85 years old with acute or convalescent COVID-19. The CDR3 DNA follows: TGTGCCAGTAGTATAAATCTTCCCACACTAGCATACTTGGGAGAAGCTTTCTTT. It is translated as CASSINLPTLAYLGEAFF.